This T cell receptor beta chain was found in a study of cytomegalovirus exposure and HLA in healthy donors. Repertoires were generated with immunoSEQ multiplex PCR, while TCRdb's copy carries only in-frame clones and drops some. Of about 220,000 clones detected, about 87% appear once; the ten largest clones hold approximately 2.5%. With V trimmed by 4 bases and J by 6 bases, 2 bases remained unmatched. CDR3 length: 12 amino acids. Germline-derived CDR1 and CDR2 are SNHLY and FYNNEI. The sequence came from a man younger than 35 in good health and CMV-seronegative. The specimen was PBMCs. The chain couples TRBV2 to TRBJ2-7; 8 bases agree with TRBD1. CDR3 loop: CASSVQGGEQYF. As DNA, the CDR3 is TGTGCCAGCAGTGTACAGGGGGGCGAGCAGTACTTC.